The 30 T cell receptor beta chains listed next were all sequenced from one sample in a study of T cell responses to AZD1222 COVID-19 vaccine. Here immunoSEQ multiplex PCR was the method, and the copy in TCRdb shows in-frame clones only, minus some. The sample has 150,000 to 250,000 clones; about 89% are singletons. The specimen comprised peripheral blood, sampled 28 days after the second AZD1222 dose. The receptors originated from an adult who received the AZD1222 COVID-19 vaccine.

The chain is built from TRBV27 and TRBJ2-7; D remains unclear. This CDR3 region has 13 residues. Trimming took 3 bases from V and 2 from J, leaving 8 bases between them. Germline V gives CDR1 MNHEY, CDR2 SMNVEV (reference sequence). CDR3 amino acids: CASSFGEAYEQYF. CDR3 DNA sequence: TGTGCCAGCAGTTTTGGGGAAGCCTACGAGCAGTACTTC.

The chain couples TRBV3-1 (or the pseudogene TRBV3-2) to TRBJ1-4; 8 nucleotides match TRBD1. This CDR3 contains 16 residues. Germline CDR1 and CDR2: LGHDT and YNNKEL (reference sequence). V was clipped by 6 bases and J by 6 bases; unmatched bases: 12. CDR3 residues: CASSRGGGTGHEKLFF. The DNA for the CDR3 is TGTGCCAGCAGTCGGGGAGGTGGGACAGGACATGAAAAACTGTTTTTT.

This clone was recorded a few times. This chain uses TRBV4-2 with TRBJ2-7; D ambiguous. V was shortened by 3 bases and J by 3 bases, with 15 bases between the two germline ends. CDR1 and CDR2 from the germline V gene are LGHNA and YNFKEQ. There are 15 residues in the CDR3. The chain's CDR3 is CASSHISKSSYEQYF. The CDR3 DNA sequence: TGTGCCAGCAGCCATATTTCTAAGTCCAGCTACGAGCAGTACTTC.

The chain carries TRBV27 and TRBJ1-2; weak D call: TRBD1 (5 bases). The CDR3 length is 15 residues. Trimming removed 2 bases at V and 7 bases at J, with 17 bases between. Per the germline V gene, CDR1 is MNHEY and CDR2 is SMNVEV (reference sequence). The DNA of the CDR3 is TGTGCCAGCAGTTTAAGCGGGGGGGAATTCTTTGGCTACACCTTC. It yields the protein CASSLSGGEFFGYTF.

This clone was picked up one time. The CDR3 DNA reads as TGTGCCAGCACCGTGGGGACAGGGGGCACAGATACGCAGTATTTT. Residues: CASTVGTGGTDTQYF. V and J are TRBV9 and TRBJ2-3, with 10 nucleotides matching TRBD1. Looked up from germline, CDR1 is SGDLS and CDR2 is YYNGEE. V trimming: 6 bases; J trimming: 1 base; junction bases outside the gene matches: 5. The CDR3 is 15 residues long.

The chain uses TRBV6-2 or TRBV6-3 and TRBJ2-2; D ambiguous. V was cut by 2 bases and J by 3 bases, with 16 bases left in between. CDR1 and CDR2 (germline): MNHEY, SVGEGT. This CDR3 is 17 amino acids long. The CDR3 protein is CASSYRRGWADTGELFF. DNA for the CDR3: TGTGCCAGCAGTTACAGGAGAGGTTGGGCGGACACCGGGGAGCTGTTTTTT.

The J gene is TRBJ1-3, the V gene TRBV27; D ambiguous. CDR1 and CDR2 from the germline V gene are MNHEY and SMNVEV (reference sequence). CDR3 size: 14 residues. The V gene lost 5 bases and the J gene lost 4 bases, with 12 bases spanning the gap. The CDR3 here is CASSGSGRGNTIYF. The CDR3 DNA reads TGTGCCAGCAGTGGGTCAGGACGAGGAAACACCATATATTTT.

V gene TRBV9 combines with J gene TRBJ2-7; a possible D gene is TRBD2 (6 bases). CDR1 is SGDLS, CDR2 YYNGEE, per germline. Trimming left V 2 bases short and J 1 base short, with 13 bases between. The CDR3 consists of 15 residues. CDR3 bases: TGTGCCAGCAGCGTTAGCGGTTGGGGTTCCTACGAGCAGTACTTC. Amino acids: CASSVSGWGSYEQYF.

V usage is TRBV6-2 or TRBV6-3 and J usage is TRBJ1-5, with TRBD1 identical over 7 bases. Trimming at V came to 5 bases and at J to 2 bases, leaving 6 bases not matched to a gene. CDR3 length equals 15 residues. The germline V gene has CDR1 MNHEY and CDR2 SVGEGT. The CDR3 bases are TGTGCCAGCAGTACCCCCGACAGGGGCAATCAGCCCCAGCATTTT. Translation: CASSTPDRGNQPQHF.

The chain employs TRBV11-2 and TRBJ1-2; maybe TRBD1 (5 bases). V shed 2 bases and J shed 4 bases, with 11 bases lying between them. This CDR3 has 14 residues. The V gene's germline CDR1 is SGHAT and CDR2 FQNNGV. In nucleotides, the CDR3 is TGTGCCAGCAGCTTAAGCGACAGTAGCTATGGCTACACCTTC. It yields the protein CASSLSDSSYGYTF.

As DNA, the CDR3 is TGTGCCAGCAGCTTAGGCCTCCAGGTTTCCCCTTACAATGAGCAGTTCTTC. Encoded protein: CASSLGLQVSPYNEQFF. The chain uses TRBV11-2 and TRBJ2-1; D is ambiguous. This CDR3 is built from 17 residues. Deletions cut 1 base from V and 4 bases from J, with 17 bases between. Germline V gives CDR1 SGHAT, CDR2 FQNNGV.

This sequence joins TRBV28 and TRBJ2-7; D may be TRBD1 or TRBD2 (6 bases each). Trimming pared 8 bases from V and 6 bases from J, leaving 23 bases between. The CDR3 is made up of 15 amino acids. The germline V gene encodes CDR1 MDHEN and CDR2 SYDVKM. CDR3 sequence reads: CASSRGAEGGREQYF. For the CDR3, the DNA is TGTGCCAGCTCCCGCGGAGCGGAGGGGGGTCGCGAGCAGTACTTC.

The chain carries TRBV3-1 (or the pseudogene TRBV3-2) and TRBJ1-1; D gene ambiguous. V was cut by 3 bases and J by 4 bases, with 6 bases left in between. The CDR3 consists of 12 residues. Germline V gene sequence: CDR1 LGHDT, CDR2 YNNKEL (reference sequence). The CDR3 DNA reads TGTGCCAGCAGCCAGGGAAGCACTGAAGCTTTCTTT. Amino acids: CASSQGSTEAFF.

The CDR3 DNA reads TGTGCCAGCGGGTCTATCGAAGCTTTCTTT. Translation gives CASGSIEAFF. The J gene is TRBJ1-1, the V gene TRBV2; D remains unclear. Germline V CDR1 and CDR2: SNHLY, FYNNEI. This CDR3 has 10 amino acids. Deletions cut 8 bases from V and 8 bases from J, with 9 bases between.

The chain employs TRBV3-1 (or the pseudogene TRBV3-2) and TRBJ2-3; D gene uncertain. V was shortened by 1 base and J by 4 bases, with 3 bases between the two germline ends. Germline assignment: CDR1 LGHDT and CDR2 YNNKEL (reference sequence). The CDR3 loop spans 12 amino acids. This chain's CDR3 is CASSQGPDTQYF. CDR3 bases: TGTGCCAGCAGCCAAGGGCCAGATACGCAGTATTTT.

The CDR3 loop reads CASSTQLADGGETQYF. The CDR3, as DNA: TGTGCCAGCAGTACCCAACTAGCGGACGGAGGGGAGACCCAGTACTTC. The chain recombines TRBV2 with TRBJ2-5; 8 bases are a match to TRBD2. The CDR3 runs to 16 residues. Losses at the gene ends were 5 bases for V and 5 bases for J; bases not matched to a gene: 13. Germline CDR1 SNHLY, CDR2 FYNNEI.

V usage is TRBV19 and J usage is TRBJ1-5; unclear D gene. Germline CDR1 and CDR2: LNHDA and SQIVND (reference sequence). V shed 2 bases and J shed 5 bases, with 13 bases lying between them. CDR3 length equals 15 residues. The DNA of the CDR3 is TGTGCCAGTAGTATACAAGGGAAGGGATATCAGCCCCAGCATTTT. Amino acid sequence: CASSIQGKGYQPQHF.

The rearrangement joins TRBV27 to TRBJ2-1; D is ambiguous. V was cut by 2 bases and J by 2 bases, with 13 bases left in between. The length of the CDR3 is 16 residues. Germline values: CDR1 MNHEY, CDR2 SMNVEV (reference sequence). This chain's CDR3 is CASSLRPTNAYNEQFF. Written as DNA, the CDR3 is TGTGCCAGCAGTTTACGGCCGACGAACGCCTACAATGAGCAGTTCTTC.

In DNA form, the CDR3 reads TGTGCCACCTATGTCCGGGACAGCAATCAGCCCCAGCATTTT. This gives the protein CATYVRDSNQPQHF. This rearrangement joins TRBV27 to TRBJ1-5; TRBD1 might be the D (5 bases). CDR3 length: 14 residues. Trimming pared 10 bases from V and 1 base from J, leaving 14 bases between. The germline CDR1 and CDR2 sequences are MNHEY and SMNVEV (reference sequence).

The chain joins TRBV6-1 to TRBJ1-5; 8 bases are a match to TRBD1. Germline V gene lookup returns CDR1 MNHNS and CDR2 SASEGT. Trimming removed 3 bases from V and 5 bases from J; junction bases left unmatched: 6. The CDR3 spans 15 residues. CDR3 nucleotides: TGTGCCAGCAGTGACCCAGGGGGCTGGGATCAGCCCCAGCATTTT. This gives the protein CASSDPGGWDQPQHF.

The V call is TRBV19, the J call TRBJ2-7, with D uncertain. Looked up from germline, CDR1 is LNHDA and CDR2 is SQIVND (reference sequence). This CDR3 is built from 13 residues. V lost 6 bases, J lost 4 bases, and 13 bases lay in between. The CDR3 sequence is CASSPRDWYEQYF. The CDR3 DNA sequence: TGTGCCAGTAGCCCCCGAGACTGGTACGAGCAGTACTTC.

This chain uses TRBV27 with TRBJ1-6; TRBD1 matches 9 bases. Germline trimming cut 0 bases from V and 10 bases from J; bases unmatched to any gene: 13. The CDR3 loop spans 18 amino acids. Per the germline V gene, CDR1 is MNHEY and CDR2 is SMNVEV (reference sequence). The CDR3 nucleotides read TGTGCCAGCAGTTTATCGGGACAGGGAAAAGGGCTCGGGTCACCCCTCCACTTT. Protein: CASSLSGQGKGLGSPLHF.

The genes are TRBV6-2 or TRBV6-3 and TRBJ2-7; 9 bases fit TRBD2. Germline trimming cut 4 bases from V and 1 base from J; bases unmatched to any gene: 5. This CDR3 has 15 residues. Germline V CDR1 and CDR2: MNHEY, SVGEGT. CDR3 sequence: CASSLVAGVSYEQYF. DNA of the CDR3: TGTGCCAGCAGTTTAGTAGCGGGAGTGTCCTACGAGCAGTACTTC.

This clone was recorded only once. V gene TRBV30 combines with J gene TRBJ2-7; 7 bases map to TRBD1. Per germline, CDR1 GTSNPN and CDR2 SVGIG (reference sequence). This CDR3 has 15 residues. With V trimmed by 0 bases and J by 4 bases, 9 bases remained unmatched. CDR3 in DNA: TGTGCCTGGAGTGTACGGGGCAGGGGGAAGTACGAGCAGTACTTC. Its translation: CAWSVRGRGKYEQYF.

This clone was observed a single time. The rearrangement links TRBV7-9 to TRBJ2-1, with D perhaps TRBD2 (8 bases). Trimming took off 4 bases at V and 4 bases at J, with 17 bases between the two ends. Germline CDR1 reads SEHNR; CDR2 reads FQNEAQ (reference sequence). The CDR3 runs 16 residues. DNA for the CDR3: TGTGCCAGCAGCTATAGCGGGAACAGGGGATACAATGAGCAGTTCTTC. Translating it yields CASSYSGNRGYNEQFF.

V and J are TRBV18 and TRBJ2-7; D is unclear. Deletions cut 7 bases from V and 4 bases from J, with 5 bases between. CDR1 and CDR2 from the germline V gene are KGHSH and LQKENI. This CDR3 is built from 10 residues. The CDR3 loop is CASLKYEQYF. Here the CDR3 DNA reads TGTGCCAGCTTGAAGTACGAGCAGTACTTC.

The gene calls are TRBV12-3 or TRBV12-4 and TRBJ1-1; 8 bases are a match to TRBD1. CDR3 length: 13 residues. V dropped 5 bases and J dropped 5; count of bases not matched to a gene: 4. This chain's CDR3 is CASSRDRTTEAFF. Here the CDR3 DNA reads TGTGCCAGCAGTAGGGACAGGACGACTGAAGCTTTCTTT.

V gene TRBV5-1 combines with J gene TRBJ2-5; weak D call: TRBD2 (7 bases). V lost 4 bases and J lost 5, with 18 bases in between. The CDR3 has 15 residues. In germline, CDR1 is SGHRS, CDR2 YFSETQ. The CDR3: CASSPAGRGGETQYF. The CDR3 DNA sequence: TGCGCCAGCAGCCCGGCCGGCAGGGGAGGGGAGACCCAGTACTTC. The full variable domain, in which reference TRBV5-1 and TRBJ2-5 provide the parts outside the CDR3, is KAGVTQTPRYLIKTRGQQVTLSCSPISGHRSVSWYQQTPGQGLQFLFEYFSETQRNKGNFPGRFSGRQFSNSRSEMNVSTLELGDSALYLCASSPAGRGGETQYFGPGTRLLVL.

The genes are TRBV2 and TRBJ1-2; D gene unclear. Trimming pared 2 bases from V and 2 bases from J, leaving 9 bases between. Germline CDR1 is SNHLY and CDR2 is FYNNEI. CDR3 size: 14 residues. CDR3 residues: CASSERAGNYGYTF. CDR3 in DNA: TGTGCCAGCAGTGAACGGGCCGGGAACTATGGCTACACCTTC.

The chain employs TRBV12-3 or TRBV12-4 and TRBJ1-2; the D is unclear. This CDR3 comprises 11 residues. The V gene lost 7 bases and the J gene lost 8 bases, with 11 bases spanning the gap. Here the CDR3 DNA reads TGTGCCAGCACCCTCGGTCGCGGCTACACCTTC. It yields the protein CASTLGRGYTF.